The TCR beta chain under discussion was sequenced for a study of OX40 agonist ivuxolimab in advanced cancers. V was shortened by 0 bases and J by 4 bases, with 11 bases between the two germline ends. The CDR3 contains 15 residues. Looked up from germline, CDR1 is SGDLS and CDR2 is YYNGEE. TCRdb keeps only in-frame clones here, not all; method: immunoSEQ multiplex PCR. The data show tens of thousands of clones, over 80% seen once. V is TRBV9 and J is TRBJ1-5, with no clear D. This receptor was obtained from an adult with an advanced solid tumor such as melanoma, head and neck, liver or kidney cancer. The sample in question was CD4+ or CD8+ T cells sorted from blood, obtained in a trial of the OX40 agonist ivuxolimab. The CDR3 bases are TGTGCCAGCAGCGTAGACGGCCTTCGGAATCAGCCCCAGCATTTT. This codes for CASSVDGLRNQPQHF. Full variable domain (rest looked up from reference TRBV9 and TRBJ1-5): DSGVTQTPKHLITATGQRVTLRCSPRSGDLSVYWYQQSLDQGLQFLIQYYNGEERAKGNILERFSAQQFPDLHSELNLSSLELGDSALYFCASSVDGLRNQPQHFGDGTRLSIL.